The 4 T cell receptor beta chains reported below all come from one sample, sequenced in a study of blood T cell repertoires in COVID-19 (dated by TCRdb to the early 2020s). To prepare the library, the immunoSEQ multiplex PCR assay was applied. TCRdb limited this immuneACCESS table to in-frame rearrangements with V and J called. A share of clones is missing; checked studies link under half to unresolved V genes, and the rest is unexplained. For this sample the table gives about 160,000 clones, of which roughly 80% were detected only once. Of the sample, around 2.7% falls within the top ten clones. The material sequenced was peripheral blood. These receptors were taken from a man between 65 and 85 years old with acute or convalescent COVID-19.

This chain uses TRBV24-1 with TRBJ1-2; 11 bases map to TRBD1. The CDR3 is made up of 15 amino acids. J was trimmed by 3 bases and V by 4 bases; bases with no gene match: 3. Germline CDR1 reads KGHDR; CDR2 reads SFDVKD. CDR3 loop: CATSDPGQGDYGYTF. In DNA, the CDR3 is TGTGCCACCAGTGACCCGGGACAGGGGGACTATGGCTACACCTTC.

The chain links TRBV19 to TRBJ1-5; D is unclear. The CDR3 runs to 14 residues. Trimming cost V 5 bases and J 1 base, with 9 bases left between them. The germline gives CDR1 LNHDA, CDR2 SQIVND (reference sequence). This chain's CDR3 is CASSGTGSNQPQHF. CDR3 nucleotides: TGTGCCAGTAGTGGAACGGGGAGCAATCAGCCCCAGCATTTT.

V and J are TRBV5-1 and TRBJ2-3; no clear D. Germline assignment: CDR1 SGHRS and CDR2 YFSETQ. V was clipped by 2 bases and J by 0 bases, with 10 bases between them. The CDR3 runs 15 residues. The CDR3 coding sequence is TGCGCCAGCAGCTTCGAGTCCAGGAGCACAGATACGCAGTATTTT. Amino acid sequence: CASSFESRSTDTQYF. Using reference TRBV5-1 and TRBJ2-3 for the parts outside the CDR3, the full variable domain is KAGVTQTPRYLIKTRGQQVTLSCSPISGHRSVSWYQQTPGQGLQFLFEYFSETQRNKGNFPGRFSGRQFSNSRSEMNVSTLELGDSALYLCASSFESRSTDTQYFGPGTRLTVL.

This chain links TRBV7-8 with TRBJ2-5; 7 nucleotides align to TRBD1. Unmatched junction bases numbered 1, after V lost 4 bases and J lost 2 bases. Germline lookup yields CDR1 SGHVS and CDR2 FQNEAQ. The CDR3 is made up of 13 amino acids. The CDR3: CASSSGQQETQYF. The CDR3 bases are TGTGCCAGCAGCTCGGGACAGCAAGAGACCCAGTACTTC.